The 28 T cell receptor beta chains given below trace back to one sample, sequenced in a study of regulatory T cells in long-lasting Graves disease. iRepertoire HTBI primers and Arm-PCR of CDR3 regions built TCR beta libraries. TCRdb fed the multiplex PCR reads into MiXCR, producing one record per CDR3 protein. Of 300,000 to 400,000 distinct CDR3 sequences listed, roughly a fifth are singletons. As to time point: persistent/refractory GD, antithyroid drugs over 5 years with positive TRAb. Construction of the TCR library relied on RNA isolated from PBMCs. The sample in question was peripheral blood mononuclear cells (PBMCs), obtained when the disease was refractory, from a patient treated with antithyroid drugs. Every receptor here comes from a female donor with Graves disease.

This clonotype was detected a few times. This rearrangement joins TRBV6-2 or TRBV6-3 to TRBJ2-7; TRBD2 agrees at 10 bases. The CDR3 loop spans 16 amino acids. J was trimmed by 6 bases and V by 2 bases; bases with no gene match: 10. CDR1 and CDR2 from the germline V gene are MNHEY and SVGEGT. CDR3: CASSYRTLAGEAEQYF. In nucleotides, the CDR3 is TGTGCCAGCAGTTACCGGACCCTAGCGGGAGAGGCCGAGCAGTACTTC.

This clonotype was seen many times. The chain combines TRBV2 with TRBJ1-1, with 7 bases matching TRBD1. V shed 8 bases and J 4 bases; nucleotides not matched to a gene: 4. Germline V gene sequence: CDR1 SNHLY, CDR2 FYNNEI. The CDR3 is 12 residues long. The CDR3 DNA sequence: TGTGCCAGCGGCAGGGGGGGCACTGAAGCTTTCTTT. Amino acid sequence: CASGRGGTEAFF.

The rearrangement links TRBV2 to TRBJ2-5; D is perhaps TRBD1 (5 bases). Looked up from germline, CDR1 is SNHLY and CDR2 is FYNNEI. Trimming pared 5 bases from V and 5 bases from J, leaving 24 bases between. The CDR3 contains 17 residues. CDR3 sequence: CASSPRATGILGETQYF. CDR3 bases: TGTGCCAGCAGTCCCAGGGCAACTGGGATCCTAGGGGAGACCCAGTACTTC.

The chain carries TRBV10-3 and TRBJ1-5; 9 nucleotides align to TRBD1. CDR1 and CDR2 from the germline V gene are ENHRY and SYGVKD. The CDR3 sequence is 17 residues long. Losses at the gene ends were 0 bases for V and 6 bases for J; bases not matched to a gene: 9. The CDR3 loop reads CAISESRTGGPSQPQHF. DNA for the CDR3: TGTGCCATCAGTGAGTCGAGAACAGGGGGCCCTAGTCAGCCCCAGCATTTT.

The V and J genes are TRBV4-2 and TRBJ2-2; perhaps TRBD1 as D (6 bases). Looked up from germline, CDR1 is LGHNA and CDR2 is YNFKEQ. The length of the CDR3 is 16 residues. V was trimmed by 1 base and J by 7 bases, leaving 16 bases between them. The CDR3 region has the DNA TGTGCCAGCAGCCAAGGCATAGCGTTAGGGGGCGGGGAGCTGTTTTTT. Residues: CASSQGIALGGGELFF.

Turning to this clonotype: A much larger clone differs from this one at a single base, so this may be a read error. J is TRBJ2-7 and V is TRBV6-5, with D possibly called TRBD1 or TRBD2 (5 bases each). This CDR3 comprises 16 residues. Germline CDR1 and CDR2: MNHEY and SVGAGI. The CDR3 DNA is TGTGCCAGCAATTACTCCTTATGGGACGGAACCTACGAGCAGTACTTC. Residues: CASNYSLWDGTYEQYF.

This clonotype occurred many times. This chain joins TRBV7-2 and TRBJ2-7; D may be TRBD2 (5 bases). Trimming cost V 0 bases and J 2 bases, with 8 bases left between them. Germline V gene lookup returns CDR1 SGHTA and CDR2 FQGNSA. The CDR3 has 14 amino acids. CDR3: CASSLAGEAYEQYF. The CDR3 region has the DNA TGTGCCAGCAGCTTAGCGGGAGAAGCCTACGAGCAGTACTTC.

This chain joins TRBV29-1 and TRBJ2-7; 8 bases fit TRBD2. CDR1 and CDR2 (germline): SQVTM, ANQGSEA. V gave up 5 bases and J gave up 3 bases; unmatched junction bases: 6. The CDR3 has 13 amino acids. Here the CDR3 reads CSVLAGTGYEQYF. The CDR3 nucleotides read TGCAGCGTTTTAGCGGGAACTGGCTACGAGCAGTACTTC.

In this sample, this clonotype turned up a few times. The chain uses TRBV25-1 and TRBJ2-4; TRBD2 is a possible D gene (6 bases). The CDR3 is 16 amino acids. V was cut by 0 bases and J by 3 bases, with 12 bases left in between. Germline V gene data show CDR1 as MGHDK and CDR2 as SYGVNS. The CDR3 DNA reads as TGTGCCAGCAGTGAATATTGGAGGGAGGTCAAAAACATTCAGTACTTC. It specifies CASSEYWREVKNIQYF. Using reference TRBV25-1 and TRBJ2-4 for the parts outside the CDR3, the full variable domain is EADIYQTPRYLVIGTGKKITLECSQTMGHDKMYWYQQDPGMELHLIHYSYGVNSTEKGDLSSESTVSRIRTEHFPLTLESARPSHTSQYLCASSEYWREVKNIQYFGAGTRLSVL.

The chain is built from TRBV7-9 and TRBJ2-7, with 8 bases fitting TRBD2. CDR3 length equals 17 residues. Germline V gene data show CDR1 as SEHNR and CDR2 as FQNEAQ (reference sequence). Trimming took 0 bases from V and 3 from J; bases not matched to a gene: 10. CDR3 sequence: CASSLAGLGPGNYEQYF. The DNA for the CDR3 is TGTGCCAGCAGCTTAGCGGGACTAGGGCCGGGGAACTACGAGCAGTACTTC.

This clonotype has only a few counts. The J gene is TRBJ1-6, the V gene TRBV15; D call uncertain. Germline values: CDR1 LNHNV, CDR2 YYDKDF (reference sequence). V was clipped by 8 bases and J by 7 bases, with 12 bases between them. The CDR3 contains 13 residues. CDR3 protein: CATSRVGNSPLHF. CDR3 bases: TGTGCCACCTCTCGGGTGGGCAATTCACCCCTCCACTTT.

The CDR3 loop is CSARDSQATMNTEAFF. For the CDR3, the DNA is TGCAGTGCTAGAGATAGCCAGGCCACTATGAACACTGAAGCTTTCTTT. The J gene is TRBJ1-1, the V gene TRBV20-1; no firm D call. The CDR3 totals 16 residues. The V end was cut by 0 bases, the J end by 0 bases, with 14 bases between. CDR1 and CDR2 from the germline V gene are DFQATT and SNEGSKA (reference sequence).

Details on this clonotype: An end of the junction differs from the germline gene, which may be a read error. The genes are TRBV4-1 and TRBJ2-7; D may be TRBD1 (5 bases). Germline loops: CDR1 MGHRA, CDR2 YSYEKL. CDR3 length equals 17 residues. The CDR3 bases are TGCGCCGGCAGCCAAGGATTCTCCAGGGTTCGCTCCTACGAGCAGTACTTC. The encoded protein is CAGSQGFSRVRSYEQYF.

In its sample, this clonotype was seen many times. V and J are TRBV14 and TRBJ2-2; unclear D gene. This CDR3 has 11 residues. Deletions cut 4 bases from V and 7 bases from J, with 4 bases between. Germline loops: CDR1 SGHDN, CDR2 FVKESK. CDR3 nucleotide sequence: TGTGCCAGCAGCCGGAACGGGGAGCTGTTTTTT. Residues: CASSRNGELFF.

The V and J genes are TRBV7-9 and TRBJ2-5, with 9 bases aligning to TRBD2. Unmatched junction bases numbered 14, after V lost 8 bases and J lost 4 bases. CDR3 size: 16 residues. The germline CDR1 and CDR2 sequences are SEHNR and FQNEAQ (reference sequence). CDR3 in DNA: TGTGCCAGCTCTGGCCTAGCGGGGAGAATGGTAGAGACCCAGTACTTC. Translation: CASSGLAGRMVETQYF. Looking up the rest from reference TRBV7-9 and TRBJ2-5 gives the full variable domain: DTGVSQNPRHKITKRGQNVTFRCDPISEHNRLYWYRQTLGQGPEFLTYFQNEAQLEKSRLLSDRFSAERPKGSFSTLEIQRTEQGDSAMYLCASSGLAGRMVETQYFGPGTRLLVL.

This clonotype was counted at least ten times. This chain uses TRBV7-3 with TRBJ2-5, with a possible D match to TRBD1 (6 bases). Trimming took off 5 bases at V and 8 bases at J, with 18 bases between the two ends. The CDR3 contains 14 residues. Germline lookup yields CDR1 SGHTA and CDR2 FQGTGA. The DNA for the CDR3 is TGTGCCAGCAGCCAGACAGGTGTCCTAGGTACCCAGTACTTC. Its protein product is CASSQTGVLGTQYF.

The CDR3 region has the DNA TGCAGCGTTTCCCGGGACAGGGGAAGAAATGAGCAGTTCTTC. Protein: CSVSRDRGRNEQFF. The chain recombines TRBV29-1 with TRBJ2-1, with 10 bases fitting TRBD1. V lost 5 bases and J lost 7; bases outside the gene matches: 8. From germline, CDR1 is SQVTM and CDR2 ANQGSEA. There are 14 residues in the CDR3.

V usage is TRBV7-2 and J usage is TRBJ2-7; D is perhaps TRBD1 (5 bases). The CDR3 runs to 15 residues. The germline gives CDR1 SGHTA, CDR2 FQGNSA. The V and J ends lost 9 bases and 3 bases respectively, with 21 bases between them. The CDR3 DNA follows: TGTGCCAGGACCCGCGACAGTCTACCCGACTACGAGCAGTACTTC. Protein: CARTRDSLPDYEQYF. Supplemented by reference TRBV7-2 and TRBJ2-7, the full variable domain reads GAGVSQSPSNKVTEKGKDVELRCDPISGHTALYWYRQSLGQGLEFLIYFQGNSAPDKSGLPSDRFSAERTGGSVSTLTIQRTQQEDSAVYLCARTRDSLPDYEQYFGPGTRLTVT.

This clonotype was detected many times. J is TRBJ1-2 and V is TRBV20-1; 12 positions agree with TRBD1. The CDR3 sequence is 14 residues long. V shed 4 bases, J shed 10 bases, and the junction held 10 bases outside the gene matches. Germline values: CDR1 DFQATT, CDR2 SNEGSKA (reference sequence). CDR3 DNA: TGCAGTGCTACGCCTGGGACAGGGGGCCGGGCCTACACCTTC. This sequence encodes CSATPGTGGRAYTF.

This sequence joins TRBV12-3 or TRBV12-4 and TRBJ2-1; D unresolved. Trimming took off 6 bases at V and 0 bases at J, with 15 bases between the two ends. CDR3 length equals 16 residues. The CDR3 nucleotides are TGTGCCAGCAGGTCCGACCGGGTAAGCTCCTACAATGAGCAGTTCTTC. This codes for CASRSDRVSSYNEQFF.

The gene calls are TRBV7-9 and TRBJ2-5; 11 bases align to TRBD1. Trimming at V came to 5 bases and at J to 7 bases, leaving 9 bases not matched to a gene. CDR1 and CDR2 (germline): SEHNR, FQNEAQ (reference sequence). This CDR3 is 15 amino acids long. CDR3 sequence (DNA): TGTGCCAGCAGCCCTCCGGGACAGGGGGGGGGGACCCAGTACTTC. This encodes CASSPPGQGGGTQYF.

The chain is built from TRBV5-1 and TRBJ2-3; the D gene could be TRBD1 or TRBD2 (5 bases each). Germline assignment: CDR1 SGHRS and CDR2 YFSETQ. The CDR3 is 15 residues long. V lost 4 bases and J lost 4, with 16 bases in between. For the CDR3, the DNA is TGCGCCAGCAGCGTTCCCCGGGGCCTCCCAGATACGCAGTATTTT. Amino acid sequence: CASSVPRGLPDTQYF.

This clonotype has just a few counts. The chain couples TRBV19 to TRBJ1-1; TRBD1 aligns across 7 bases. CDR1 and CDR2 from the germline V gene are LNHDA and SQIVND (reference sequence). The trim removed 5 bases at V and 1 base at J, leaving 7 bases unmatched. CDR3 length equals 15 residues. CDR3 sequence reads: CASSQTGTENTEAFF. The CDR3, as DNA: TGTGCCAGTAGTCAGACAGGGACAGAGAACACTGAAGCTTTCTTT.

This clonotype has at least ten counts. V and J are TRBV20-1 and TRBJ1-6; D possibly corresponds to TRBD1 (6 bases). Trimming shortened V by 3 bases and J by 7 bases, and 13 bases separated the two germline ends. Germline CDR1 reads DFQATT; CDR2 reads SNEGSKA (reference sequence). This CDR3 has 14 residues. CDR3 sequence (DNA): TGCAGTGCTAGCGGAGGGACAAGAAATTCACCCCTCCACTTT. It yields the protein CSASGGTRNSPLHF.

The sample holds many counts of this clonotype. J is TRBJ1-6 and V is TRBV11-3, with D possibly TRBD1 on 5 matching bases. Deletions cut 2 bases from V and 13 bases from J, with 18 bases between. The germline gives CDR1 SGHNT, CDR2 YENEEA. CDR3 length: 15 amino acids. The chain's CDR3 is CASSLTPRTGAPLHF. In DNA form, the CDR3 reads TGTGCCAGCAGCTTAACGCCCCGCACAGGTGCTCCCCTCCACTTT.

The sample holds a few counts of this clonotype. The chain uses TRBV6-4 and TRBJ1-2, with D hard to call. The germline gives CDR1 MRHNA, CDR2 SNTAGT. The CDR3 spans 14 residues. The ends were cut back, 3 bases at V and 6 bases at J, with 14 bases in the middle. The CDR3 bases are TGTGCCAGCAGTGAAAGGAGCTGGGCTAATGGCTACACCTTC. This codes for CASSERSWANGYTF.

In this sample, this clonotype turned up a few times. The chain links TRBV6-1 to TRBJ2-2, with D perhaps TRBD1 or TRBD2 (6 bases each). Trimming took 2 bases from V and 4 from J, leaving 11 bases between them. The CDR3 runs to 15 residues. Germline assignment: CDR1 MNHNS and CDR2 SASEGT. CDR3 sequence (DNA): TGTGCCAGCAGTGAACAGGGGACTGGCACCGGGGAGCTGTTTTTT. Amino acid sequence: CASSEQGTGTGELFF.

In regard to this clonotype: Just one base apart from a much larger clone, this may be a read error. The chain combines TRBV20-1 with TRBJ2-7, with D maybe TRBD2 (5 bases). Trimming pared 5 bases from V and 9 bases from J, leaving 17 bases between. Per the germline V gene, CDR1 is DFQATT and CDR2 is SNEGSKA (reference sequence). This CDR3 region has 12 residues. The CDR3 loop reads CSARVGSSGQYF. The CDR3 region has the DNA TGCAGTGCTCGAGTAGGGAGCAGCGGGCAGTACTTC.